Listed below are T cell receptor beta chains from one sample, sequenced in a study of shared clonotypes between healthy human individuals. Sequencing was performed with immunoSEQ multiplex PCR; in TCRdb, only in-frame clones are kept and a portion is missing. This sample has under 650,000 clones, with less than 96% found just once. Sequenced sample: naive CD4+ T cells sorted from blood. Receptors originate from a young woman in good health. CDR3s include the opening cysteine and the closing phenylalanine or tryptophan. Each record gives: clone size, V gene, D gene, J gene, CDR3 protein, CDR3 DNA. The D gene is left open where the match is weak. Part of the rows lack a size; the others show once, few, many or a class for expanded clones.

clone size: -; V gene: TRBV11-2; D gene: -; J gene: TRBJ2-5; CDR3 protein: CASSPPGRGTQYF; CDR3 DNA: TGTGCCAGCAGCCCGCCGGGCCGGGGGACCCAGTACTTC
clone size: -; V gene: TRBV4-1; D gene: TRBD1; J gene: TRBJ2-6; CDR3 protein: CASSRTGTATSGANVLTF; CDR3 DNA: TGCGCCAGCAGCCGGACCGGGACAGCCACCTCTGGGGCCAACGTCCTGACTTTC
clone size: -; V gene: TRBV5-1; D gene: -; J gene: TRBJ2-2; CDR3 protein: CASSLGDFAGELFF; CDR3 DNA: TGCGCCAGCAGCTTGGGGGACTTCGCCGGGGAGCTGTTTTTT
clone size: -; V gene: TRBV6-1; D gene: TRBD2; J gene: TRBJ2-7; CDR3 protein: CASSAPGTSGTYEQYF; CDR3 DNA: TGTGCCAGCAGTGCCCCCGGGACTAGCGGGACCTACGAGCAGTACTTC
clone size: -; V gene: TRBV6-5; D gene: -; J gene: TRBJ1-1; CDR3 protein: CASSQPGGAAEAFF; CDR3 DNA: TGTGCCAGCAGTCAACCTGGGGGGGCAGCTGAAGCTTTCTTT
clone size: few; V gene: TRBV27; D gene: TRBD1; J gene: TRBJ1-4; CDR3 protein: CASRPDPTGDEEKLFF; CDR3 DNA: TGTGCCAGCAGGCCTGACCCAACAGGGGATGAGGAAAAACTGTTTTTT
clone size: -; V gene: TRBV30; D gene: TRBD1; J gene: TRBJ1-5; CDR3 protein: CAWSDTGGRDQPQHF; CDR3 DNA: TGTGCCTGGAGCGACACAGGGGGTAGGGATCAGCCCCAGCATTTT
clone size: -; V gene: TRBV11-2; D gene: TRBD2; J gene: TRBJ2-2; CDR3 protein: CASSPGVAGVGELFF; CDR3 DNA: TGTGCCAGCAGTCCCGGGGTAGCGGGAGTCGGGGAGCTGTTTTTT
clone size: -; V gene: TRBV7-9; D gene: TRBD2; J gene: TRBJ2-3; CDR3 protein: CASSTRTSGSVPDTQYF; CDR3 DNA: TGTGCCAGCAGCACTAGGACTAGCGGGAGTGTCCCAGATACGCAGTATTTT
clone size: -; V gene: TRBV6-6; D gene: TRBD2; J gene: TRBJ2-1; CDR3 protein: CASSYPGREGRQFF; CDR3 DNA: TGTGCCAGCAGTTACCCGGGTCGGGAGGGTCGGCAGTTCTTC
clone size: -; V gene: TRBV5-1; D gene: -; J gene: TRBJ2-1; CDR3 protein: CASSPALALYNEQFF; CDR3 DNA: TGCGCCAGCAGCCCGGCGCTAGCTCTTTACAATGAGCAGTTCTTC
clone size: -; V gene: TRBV5-1; D gene: -; J gene: TRBJ2-1; CDR3 protein: CASSLAGRGNEQFF; CDR3 DNA: TGCGCCAGCAGCTTAGCAGGTAGGGGCAATGAGCAGTTCTTC
clone size: few; V gene: TRBV4-1; D gene: -; J gene: TRBJ2-2; CDR3 protein: CASSQNGELFF; CDR3 DNA: TGCGCCAGCAGCCAGAACGGGGAGCTGTTTTTT
clone size: -; V gene: TRBV4-1; D gene: TRBD1; J gene: TRBJ2-5; CDR3 protein: CASSQGTGEQETQYF; CDR3 DNA: TGCGCCAGCAGCCAGGGGACAGGGGAACAAGAGACCCAGTACTTC
clone size: -; V gene: TRBV28; D gene: -; J gene: TRBJ2-3; CDR3 protein: CASSLDRVTDTQYF; CDR3 DNA: TGTGCCAGCAGTTTAGATAGGGTCACAGATACGCAGTATTTT
clone size: -; V gene: TRBV7-9; D gene: TRBD2; J gene: TRBJ2-5; CDR3 protein: CASSLVAGGKKETQYF; CDR3 DNA: TGTGCCAGCAGCTTAGTTGCGGGAGGGAAAAAAGAGACCCAGTACTTC
clone size: -; V gene: TRBV5-4; D gene: -; J gene: TRBJ1-1; CDR3 protein: CASSLEPGLNTEAFF; CDR3 DNA: TGTGCCAGCAGCTTGGAGCCAGGACTGAACACTGAAGCTTTCTTT
clone size: -; V gene: TRBV5-1; D gene: TRBD2; J gene: TRBJ2-5; CDR3 protein: CASSPGLAGGPSETQYF; CDR3 DNA: TGCGCCAGCAGCCCGGGACTAGCGGGAGGGCCCTCTGAGACCCAGTACTTC
clone size: -; V gene: TRBV12-5; D gene: -; J gene: TRBJ2-1; CDR3 protein: CASGSNLARSGEQFF; CDR3 DNA: TGTGCTAGTGGTTCCAACCTTGCCCGGTCGGGTGAGCAGTTCTTC
clone size: once; V gene: TRBV18; D gene: -; J gene: TRBJ2-3; CDR3 protein: CASSPPARSVDTQYF; CDR3 DNA: TGTGCCAGCTCACCACCGGCCCGTAGCGTTGATACGCAGTATTTT
clone size: -; V gene: TRBV7-6; D gene: TRBD1; J gene: TRBJ1-1; CDR3 protein: CASSIGTGNTEAFF; CDR3 DNA: TGTGCCAGCAGTATTGGGACAGGGAACACTGAAGCTTTCTTT
clone size: -; V gene: TRBV28; D gene: TRBD1; J gene: TRBJ1-3; CDR3 protein: CASIHRTGVGNTIYF; CDR3 DNA: TGTGCCAGCATACACAGGACAGGGGTTGGAAACACCATATATTTT
clone size: -; V gene: TRBV6-6; D gene: TRBD1; J gene: TRBJ2-7; CDR3 protein: CASSYSPRDSYEQYF; CDR3 DNA: TGTGCCAGCAGTTACTCCCCCCGGGACAGCTACGAGCAGTACTTC